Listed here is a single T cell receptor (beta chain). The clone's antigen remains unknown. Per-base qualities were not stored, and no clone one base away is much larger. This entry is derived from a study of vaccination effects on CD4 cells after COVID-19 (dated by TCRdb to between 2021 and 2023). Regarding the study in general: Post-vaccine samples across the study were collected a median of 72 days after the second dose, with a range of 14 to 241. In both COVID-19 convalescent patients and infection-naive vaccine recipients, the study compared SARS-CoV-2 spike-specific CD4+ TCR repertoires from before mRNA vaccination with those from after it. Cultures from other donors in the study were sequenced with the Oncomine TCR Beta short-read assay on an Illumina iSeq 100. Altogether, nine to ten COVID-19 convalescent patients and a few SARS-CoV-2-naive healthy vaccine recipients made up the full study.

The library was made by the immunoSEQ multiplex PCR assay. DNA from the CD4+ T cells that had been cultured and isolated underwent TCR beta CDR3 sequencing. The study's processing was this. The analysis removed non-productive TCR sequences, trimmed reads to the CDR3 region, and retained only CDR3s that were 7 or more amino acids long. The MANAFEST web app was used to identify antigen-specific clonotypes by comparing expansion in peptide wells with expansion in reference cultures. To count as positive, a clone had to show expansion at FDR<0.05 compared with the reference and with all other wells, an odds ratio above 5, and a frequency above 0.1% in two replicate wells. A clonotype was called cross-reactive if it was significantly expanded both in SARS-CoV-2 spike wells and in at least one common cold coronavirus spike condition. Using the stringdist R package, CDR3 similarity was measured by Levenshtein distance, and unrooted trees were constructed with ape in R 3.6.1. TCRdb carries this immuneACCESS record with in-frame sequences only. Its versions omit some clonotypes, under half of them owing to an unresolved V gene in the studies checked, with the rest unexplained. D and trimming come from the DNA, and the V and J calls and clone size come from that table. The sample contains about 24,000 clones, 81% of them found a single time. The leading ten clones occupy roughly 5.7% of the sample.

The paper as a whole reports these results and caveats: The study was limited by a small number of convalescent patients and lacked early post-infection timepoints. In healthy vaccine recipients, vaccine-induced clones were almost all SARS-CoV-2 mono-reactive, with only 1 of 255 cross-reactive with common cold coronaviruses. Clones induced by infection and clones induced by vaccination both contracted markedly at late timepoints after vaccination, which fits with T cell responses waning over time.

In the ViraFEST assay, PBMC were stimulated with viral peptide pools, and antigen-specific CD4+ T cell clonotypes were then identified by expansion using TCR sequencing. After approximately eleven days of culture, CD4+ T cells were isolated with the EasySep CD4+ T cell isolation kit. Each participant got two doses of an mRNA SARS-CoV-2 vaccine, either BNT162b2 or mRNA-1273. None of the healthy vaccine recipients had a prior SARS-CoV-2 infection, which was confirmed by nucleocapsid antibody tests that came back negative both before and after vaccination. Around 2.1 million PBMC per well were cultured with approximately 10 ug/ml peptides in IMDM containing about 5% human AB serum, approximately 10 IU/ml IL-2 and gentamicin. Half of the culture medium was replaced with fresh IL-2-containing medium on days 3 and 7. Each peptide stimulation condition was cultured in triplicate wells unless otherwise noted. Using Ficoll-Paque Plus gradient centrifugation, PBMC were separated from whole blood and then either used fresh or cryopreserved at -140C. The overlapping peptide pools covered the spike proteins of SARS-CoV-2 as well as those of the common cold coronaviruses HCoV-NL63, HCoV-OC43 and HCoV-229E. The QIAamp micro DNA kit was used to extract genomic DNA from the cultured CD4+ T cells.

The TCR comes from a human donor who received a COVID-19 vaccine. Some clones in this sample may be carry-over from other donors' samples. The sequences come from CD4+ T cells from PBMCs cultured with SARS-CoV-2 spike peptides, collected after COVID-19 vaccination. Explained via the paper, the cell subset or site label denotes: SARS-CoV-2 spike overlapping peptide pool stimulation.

The bases are TGTGCCAGCAGTTTCCGCAGGGACTCTGGAAACACCATATATTTT. Translated, this is CASSFRRDSGNTIYF. The rearranged segments are TRBV28 and TRBJ1-3; the D gene is possibly TRBD1, with 5 bases matching. CDR3 length: 15 amino acids, cysteine to phenylalanine. Only the CDR3 portion is preserved as DNA: 45 bases, with reading frame beginning at the first base. The trim is 3 bases for V and 0 bases for J, with a gap of 9 bases between the germline ends. CDR1 and CDR2, per the germline V gene, are MDHEN and SYDVKM.